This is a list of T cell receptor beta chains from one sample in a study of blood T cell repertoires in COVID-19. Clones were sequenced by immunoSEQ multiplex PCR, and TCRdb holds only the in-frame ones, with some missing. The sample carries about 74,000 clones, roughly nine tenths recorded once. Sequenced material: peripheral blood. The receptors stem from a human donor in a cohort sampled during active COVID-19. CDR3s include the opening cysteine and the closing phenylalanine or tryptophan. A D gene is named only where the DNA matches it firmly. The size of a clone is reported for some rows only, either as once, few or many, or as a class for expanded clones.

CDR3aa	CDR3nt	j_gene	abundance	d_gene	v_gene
CASSFSAGQVSTEAFF	TGTGCCAGCAGTTTCTCGGCGGGACAGGTTAGCACTGAAGCTTTCTTT	TRBJ1-1	-	TRBD1	TRBV27
CASSPQRDRLYNEQFF	TGTGCCAGCAGCCCTCAACGGGACAGGTTATACAATGAGCAGTTCTTC	TRBJ2-1	-	TRBD1	TRBV7-9
CASIPGLGQETQYF	TGTGCCAGCATCCCGGGACTCGGACAAGAGACCCAGTACTTC	TRBJ2-5	-	-	TRBV6-5
CASNTGDGSPLHF	TGTGCCAGCAACACGGGTGACGGTTCACCCCTCCACTTT	TRBJ1-6	once	-	TRBV28
CASSLALGQGRDYGYTF	TGTGCCAGCAGCTTAGCGCTAGGACAGGGGAGGGACTATGGCTACACCTTC	TRBJ1-2	-	TRBD1	TRBV7-2
CASRTGGYEQYF	TGTGCCAGCCGCACAGGGGGCTACGAGCAGTACTTC	TRBJ2-7	few	TRBD1	TRBV6-6
CASTRSNTEAFF	TGCGCCAGCACACGGTCAAACACTGAAGCTTTCTTT	TRBJ1-1	-	-	TRBV10-2
CASSVSGRSQETQYF	TGTGCCAGCAGCGTTAGCGGGAGATCCCAAGAGACCCAGTACTTC	TRBJ2-5	-	TRBD2	TRBV9
CASRASSGTGNTEAFF	TGTGCCAGTAGGGCCTCCTCCGGGACAGGGAACACTGAAGCTTTCTTT	TRBJ1-1	-	TRBD1	TRBV19
CASSLQGGQFF	TGTGCCAGCAGCTTACAGGGGGGGCAGTTCTTC	TRBJ2-1	-	-	TRBV7-2
CASSLEVFGTDTQYF	TGTGCCAGCAGCTTAGAGGTGTTCGGGACAGATACGCAGTATTTT	TRBJ2-3	once	-	TRBV11-2
CASSLTVVNTEAFF	TGTGCCAGCAGTTTGACAGTAGTGAACACTGAAGCTTTCTTT	TRBJ1-1	-	-	TRBV6-2/TRBV6-3
CASGRTANYGYTF	TGTGCCAGCGGCAGAACAGCTAACTATGGCTACACCTTC	TRBJ1-2	-	-	TRBV6-5
CASSSDQGERSYEQYF	TGCGCCAGCAGCTCCGACCAGGGTGAGAGATCCTACGAGCAGTACTTC	TRBJ2-7	-	-	TRBV5-1
CASSRVPAGISYEQYF	TGTGCCAGCAGTAGGGTCCCAGCGGGAATTTCCTACGAGCAGTACTTC	TRBJ2-7	-	TRBD2	TRBV6-6
CASSSPGTSGDPGELFF	TGTGCCAGCAGTTCCCCCGGGACTAGCGGGGATCCCGGGGAGCTGTTTTTT	TRBJ2-2	-	TRBD2	TRBV27
CASSLELASTDTQYF	TGCGCCAGCAGCTTGGAACTAGCTAGCACAGATACGCAGTATTTT	TRBJ2-3	-	-	TRBV5-1
CASRLAGVGETQYF	TGTGCCAGCAGACTAGCGGGAGTCGGAGAGACCCAGTACTTC	TRBJ2-5	-	TRBD2	TRBV2
CASSLSTGRVGEQFF	TGCGCCAGCAGCTTGTCGACCGGGAGGGTGGGTGAGCAGTTCTTC	TRBJ2-1	-	TRBD2	TRBV5-1
CASSLRDRGFHEQYF	TGCGCCAGCAGCTTGCGCGACAGGGGTTTTCACGAGCAGTACTTC	TRBJ2-7	-	TRBD1	TRBV5-1
CASSQDSLAGETGELFF	TGTGCCAGCAGCCAAGACTCGCTAGCGGGAGAAACTGGGGAGCTGTTTTTT	TRBJ2-2	-	TRBD2	TRBV4-2
CASSIGTSSYNEQFF	TGTGCCAGTAGTATAGGAACGAGCTCCTACAATGAGCAGTTCTTC	TRBJ2-1	-	-	TRBV19
CASSSLQGGYSPLHF	TGTGCCAGCAGTTCGTTACAGGGGGGATATTCACCCCTCCACTTT	TRBJ1-6	-	TRBD1	TRBV27
CASSAGTNYNEQFF	TGTGCCAGCAGTGCGGGAACGAACTACAATGAGCAGTTCTTC	TRBJ2-1	-	-	TRBV2
CASNPGQGRVSGNTGELFF	TGTGCCAGCAATCCCGGACAGGGGAGGGTTAGCGGGAACACCGGGGAGCTGTTTTTT	TRBJ2-2	-	TRBD1	TRBV2
CASSVDRGVPYEQYF	TGTGCCAGCAGTGTGGACAGGGGGGTCCCCTACGAGCAGTACTTC	TRBJ2-7	once	TRBD1	TRBV27
CASSLLAGVYEQFF	TGTGCCAGCAGCTTACTAGCGGGAGTTTATGAGCAGTTCTTC	TRBJ2-1	-	TRBD2	TRBV7-3
CSASGLAGDTGELFF	TGCAGTGCTAGTGGACTAGCGGGAGATACCGGGGAGCTGTTTTTT	TRBJ2-2	-	TRBD2	TRBV20-1